This entry is about one T cell receptor (beta chain). These data originate in a study of blood T cell repertoires in COVID-19. The germline gives CDR1 SNHLY, CDR2 FYNNEI. The CDR3 covers 15 residues. The J segment lost 3 bases and the V segment lost 1 base, leaving 5 bases of the junction unmatched. Original data processing: Amplification of reference gene primers provided the estimated nucleated cell counts. Clones were read by immunoSEQ multiplex PCR, and TCRdb kept only the in-frame ones, dropping some. The V and J calls and clone size are taken from that table; D and trimming were inferred from the DNA. The sample shows 250,000 to 350,000 clones, almost 90% of them seen only once. Seattle patients were enrolled during active infection and followed longitudinally.

The sample consisted of peripheral blood. The chain employs TRBV2 and TRBJ2-5; 7 bases are shared with TRBD1. This receptor was identified in a woman in her twenties or thirties with COVID-19, enrolled during active disease. DNA for the CDR3: TGTGCCAGCAGTGAAGAAGGGGGCTCTGAAGAGACCCAGTACTTC. Encoded protein: CASSEEGGSEETQYF.